This T cell receptor (beta chain) was identified in a study of identical twins. V shed 7 bases, J shed 3 bases, and the junction held 5 bases outside the gene matches. This CDR3 is 13 amino acids long. Germline values: CDR1 SEHNR, CDR2 FQNEAQ (reference sequence). Study-level results: These conclusions were based on statistical analysis (cross-sectional, not following the same donors).

It was template switching that added a universal primer site, and there were unique molecular identifiers on the cDNA. One entry per CDR3 protein results from TCRdb running MiXCR on the 5' RACE reads. Here the sample spans 200,000 to 250,000 distinct CDR3 sequences, more than 6.5% being singletons. The table lists this clonotype with many counts. Its antigen remains unidentified. This sample also appeared in a second study, on yellow fever vaccine responses in identical twins. Per that study: In identical twins, vaccine T cell responses appeared partly shared and partly individual.

Sequencing input: memory (CD45RO+) T cells sorted from blood. The TCR originated in a woman aged 18-30 years in good health. This chain links TRBV7-9 with TRBJ2-7; TRBD1 aligns across 8 bases. CDR3 nucleotides: TGTGCCAGCAAAAGGACAGGGAGCTACGAGCAGTACTTC. It is translated as CASKRTGSYEQYF. The whole variable domain, filled in from reference TRBV7-9 and TRBJ2-7, reads DTGVSQNPRHKITKRGQNVTFRCDPISEHNRLYWYRQTLGQGPEFLTYFQNEAQLEKSRLLSDRFSAERPKGSFSTLEIQRTEQGDSAMYLCASKRTGSYEQYFGPGTRLTVT.